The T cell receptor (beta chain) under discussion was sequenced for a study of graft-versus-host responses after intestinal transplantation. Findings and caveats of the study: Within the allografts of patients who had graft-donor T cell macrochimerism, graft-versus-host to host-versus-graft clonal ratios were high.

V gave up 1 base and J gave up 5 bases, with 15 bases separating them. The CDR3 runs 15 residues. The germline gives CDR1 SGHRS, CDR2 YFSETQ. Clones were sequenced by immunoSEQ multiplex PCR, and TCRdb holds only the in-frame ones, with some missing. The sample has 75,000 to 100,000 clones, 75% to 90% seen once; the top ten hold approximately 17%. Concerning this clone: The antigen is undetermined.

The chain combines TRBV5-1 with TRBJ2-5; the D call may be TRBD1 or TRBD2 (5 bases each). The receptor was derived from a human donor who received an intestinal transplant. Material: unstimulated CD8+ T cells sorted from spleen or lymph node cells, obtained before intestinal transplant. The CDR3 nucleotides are TGCGCCAGCAGCTTGACCGGGACCCCGGGGGAGACCCAGTACTTC. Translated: CASSLTGTPGETQYF. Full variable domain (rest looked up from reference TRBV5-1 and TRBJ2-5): KAGVTQTPRYLIKTRGQQVTLSCSPISGHRSVSWYQQTPGQGLQFLFEYFSETQRNKGNFPGRFSGRQFSNSRSEMNVSTLELGDSALYLCASSLTGTPGETQYFGPGTRLLVL.